The 20 T cell receptor beta chains listed next were all sequenced from one sample in a study of blood T cell repertoires in COVID-19. Assay used: immunoSEQ multiplex PCR; TCRdb lists only in-frame clones, some missing. Of approximately 150,000 clones in the sample, around 80% were seen once. Material for sequencing was PBMCs or T cells enriched from blood (not recorded which). These receptors were taken from a woman aged 70-85 years in a cohort exposed to, infected with or recovered from COVID-19 (not recorded which).

The rearrangement links TRBV7-2 to TRBJ2-5; maybe TRBD2 (5 bases). Trimming stripped 5 bases from V and 9 bases from J, with 19 bases between. CDR1 and CDR2 (germline): SGHTA, FQGNSA. The CDR3 extends over 14 amino acids. The CDR3 reads CASSPLSGNRPQYF. The CDR3 region has the DNA TGTGCCAGCAGCCCCCTTTCCGGGAATCGACCCCAGTACTTC. Using reference TRBV7-2 and TRBJ2-5 for the parts outside the CDR3, the full variable domain is GAGVSQSPSNKVTEKGKDVELRCDPISGHTALYWYRQSLGQGLEFLIYFQGNSAPDKSGLPSDRFSAERTGGSVSTLTIQRTQQEDSAVYLCASSPLSGNRPQYFGPGTRLLVL.

V and J are TRBV5-1 and TRBJ1-1, with a tentative D call TRBD1 (5 bases). Trimming removed 4 bases at V and 2 bases at J, with 15 bases between. This CDR3 comprises 15 residues. From germline, CDR1 is SGHRS and CDR2 YFSETQ. CDR3 sequence reads: CASSGKVGGNTEAFF. In DNA, the CDR3 is TGCGCCAGCAGCGGGAAGGTGGGGGGTAACACTGAAGCTTTCTTT.

This rearrangement joins TRBV5-1 to TRBJ2-7, with 8 bases fitting TRBD1. The CDR3 consists of 14 residues. Germline V gives CDR1 SGHRS, CDR2 YFSETQ. Trimming at V came to 4 bases and at J to 4 bases, leaving 7 bases not matched to a gene. The DNA for the CDR3 is TGCGCCAGCAGCCCAACAGGGGGGAGGTACGAGCAGTACTTC. This codes for CASSPTGGRYEQYF.

The chain joins TRBV6-1 to TRBJ1-2, with 7 nucleotides matching TRBD1. V lost 3 bases to trimming and J lost 5 bases; unmatched junction nucleotides: 3. CDR3 size: 13 residues. Germline V lookup: CDR1 MNHNS, CDR2 SASEGT. This CDR3 is CASSEGTEYGYTF. The CDR3 region has the DNA TGTGCCAGCAGTGAGGGGACAGAATATGGCTACACCTTC.

The chain couples TRBV10-3 to TRBJ2-5, with D perhaps matching TRBD1 (6 bases). The V end was cut by 6 bases, the J end by 2 bases, with 16 bases between. The germline V gene encodes CDR1 ENHRY and CDR2 SYGVKD. CDR3 length: 15 amino acids. CDR3 region: CAIRASTGPQETQYF. The CDR3 nucleotides are TGTGCCATCAGAGCTTCGACAGGACCGCAAGAGACCCAGTACTTC.

The chain employs TRBV5-1 and TRBJ1-2, with 7 bases identical to TRBD1. Germline V gives CDR1 SGHRS, CDR2 YFSETQ. The V and J ends lost 7 bases and 7 bases, in that order; junction bases with no gene match: 10. The CDR3 is 13 residues long. As DNA, the CDR3 is TGCGCCAGCGGGGACAGCCTAGACCTTGGCTACACCTTC. Protein product: CASGDSLDLGYTF.

V is TRBV25-1 and J is TRBJ2-5; a possible D gene is TRBD1 (6 bases). This CDR3 contains 15 residues. Trimming removed 3 bases at V and 9 bases at J, with 20 bases between. Per the germline V gene, CDR1 is MGHDK and CDR2 is SYGVNS. This CDR3 reads CASSDFGRRQEAQYF. Written as DNA, the CDR3 is TGTGCCAGCAGTGACTTCGGACGTAGACAGGAGGCCCAGTACTTC. Supplemented by reference TRBV25-1 and TRBJ2-5, the full variable domain reads EADIYQTPRYLVIGTGKKITLECSQTMGHDKMYWYQQDPGMELHLIHYSYGVNSTEKGDLSSESTVSRIRTEHFPLTLESARPSHTSQYLCASSDFGRRQEAQYFGPGTRLLVL.

The chain uses TRBV4-1 and TRBJ1-5; D gene unclear. V was shortened by 0 bases and J by 5 bases, with 17 bases between the two germline ends. The CDR3 extends over 17 amino acids. Germline lookup yields CDR1 MGHRA and CDR2 YSYEKL. CDR3 sequence (DNA): TGCGCCAGCAGCCAAGATCGTTCGGGTTTCGCAGATCAGCCCCAGCATTTT. Encoded protein: CASSQDRSGFADQPQHF.

This clone was found a few times. The CDR3 region is CASRTPGQGDSPLHF. The CDR3 nucleotides read TGTGCCAGTAGGACACCGGGACAGGGGGATTCACCCCTCCACTTT. This chain links TRBV19 with TRBJ1-6, with 11 bases lining up with TRBD1. CDR3 size: 15 residues. Germline V gene data show CDR1 as LNHDA and CDR2 as SQIVND (reference sequence). The V gene end was trimmed by 6 bases and the J gene end by 8 bases; junction bases not matched to a gene: 6.

V gene TRBV27 combines with J gene TRBJ2-7, with 7 positions matching TRBD2. CDR1 and CDR2 (germline): MNHEY, SMNVEV (reference sequence). The CDR3 contains 14 residues. V lost 8 bases and J lost 6; bases outside the gene matches: 13. The CDR3 loop reads CASGSGTNPIEQYF. The CDR3 bases are TGTGCCAGCGGGTCCGGGACTAACCCCATCGAGCAGTACTTC.

The V gene is TRBV7-9, the J gene TRBJ1-2; no clear D. V was clipped by 5 bases and J by 7 bases, with 17 bases between them. The CDR3 consists of 14 residues. Germline lookup yields CDR1 SEHNR and CDR2 FQNEAQ (reference sequence). CDR3 sequence reads: CASSPGRGPSGYTF. The CDR3 region has the DNA TGTGCCAGCAGCCCTGGACGAGGGCCTAGTGGCTACACCTTC.

V usage is TRBV7-9 and J usage is TRBJ2-7; 9 bases map to TRBD2. After removal of 0 bases from V and 7 bases from J, the junction contained 4 bases not matched to a gene. Germline V CDR1 and CDR2: SEHNR, FQNEAQ (reference sequence). The CDR3 consists of 14 residues. CDR3 sequence: CASSLAGGRGEQYF. The CDR3 DNA sequence: TGTGCCAGCAGCTTAGCGGGCGGGAGGGGGGAGCAGTACTTC.

The table lists this clone with a count of one. The chain employs TRBV10-3 and TRBJ1-4; the match to TRBD1 covers 10 bases. Per germline, CDR1 ENHRY and CDR2 SYGVKD. J gave up 8 bases and V 10 bases, and 7 bases lay outside the gene matches. The CDR3 is 13 residues long. CDR3 sequence reads: CATNRDRGEKLFF. The CDR3 nucleotides are TGTGCCACCAACCGGGACAGGGGAGAAAAACTGTTTTTT.

The chain combines TRBV7-6 with TRBJ2-1, with a tentative D call TRBD2 (5 bases). Trimming stripped 5 bases from V and 6 bases from J, with 11 bases between. Germline loops: CDR1 SGHVS, CDR2 FNYEAQ. The CDR3 sequence is 13 residues long. The CDR3 coding sequence is TGTGCCAGCAGCCCCCGCGGGCCCAATGAGCAGTTCTTC. Its translation is CASSPRGPNEQFF.

The V call is TRBV18, the J call TRBJ2-1, with D possibly TRBD1 on 5 matching bases. Trimming left V 5 bases short and J 1 base short, with 15 bases between. The CDR3 is 16 amino acids. The germline CDR1 and CDR2 sequences are KGHSH and LQKENI. The CDR3 reads CASSRTGSPSYNEQFF. The CDR3 nucleotides are TGTGCCAGCTCAAGAACAGGTAGTCCTTCCTACAATGAGCAGTTCTTC.

The chain employs TRBV7-3 and TRBJ2-3; D gene ambiguous. Trimming left V 1 base short and J 2 bases short, with 7 bases between. This CDR3 contains 14 residues. Per the germline V gene, CDR1 is SGHTA and CDR2 is FQGTGA. The CDR3 DNA follows: TGTGCCAGCAGCTTAATCGGAGTCACAGATACGCAGTATTTT. It yields the protein CASSLIGVTDTQYF.

This clone was counted a few times. The CDR3 DNA reads TGTGCCAGCACCAGACAGGGGGCTGGAAACACCATATATTTT. This encodes CASTRQGAGNTIYF. The chain joins TRBV7-9 to TRBJ1-3; 9 bases are shared with TRBD1. Germline CDR1 SEHNR, CDR2 FQNEAQ (reference sequence). The CDR3 extends over 14 amino acids. The V segment lost 7 bases and the J segment 2 bases; nucleotides outside the gene matches: 3.

This clone was seen only a few times. Other DNA sequences of this sample code for an identical CDR3. The V call is TRBV19, the J call TRBJ2-5, with 7 bases identical to TRBD1. Germline CDR1 and CDR2: LNHDA and SQIVND (reference sequence). The length of the CDR3 is 13 residues. The J segment lost 5 bases and the V segment lost 3 bases, leaving 3 bases of the junction unmatched. The CDR3 DNA reads as TGTGCCAGTAGTATCCAGGGGGTCGAGACCCAGTACTTC. Translation gives CASSIQGVETQYF.

This chain connects TRBV5-1 to TRBJ2-2; TRBD1 is a possible D gene (6 bases). Germline V gives CDR1 SGHRS, CDR2 YFSETQ. V shed 4 bases and J shed 5 bases, with 18 bases lying between them. The CDR3 has 16 amino acids. The CDR3 loop reads CASSPGQTIRTGELFF. CDR3 DNA: TGCGCCAGCAGCCCCGGACAGACTATTCGGACCGGGGAGCTGTTTTTT. The full variable domain, with the rest looked up from reference TRBV5-1 and TRBJ2-2, is KAGVTQTPRYLIKTRGQQVTLSCSPISGHRSVSWYQQTPGQGLQFLFEYFSETQRNKGNFPGRFSGRQFSNSRSEMNVSTLELGDSALYLCASSPGQTIRTGELFFGEGSRLTVL.

The chain carries TRBV27 and TRBJ2-3; 10 nucleotides match TRBD2. Germline-derived CDR1 and CDR2 are MNHEY and SMNVEV (reference sequence). CDR3 length: 19 amino acids. V gave up 3 bases and J gave up 5 bases; unmatched junction bases: 17. This CDR3 reads CASSFTVPGLAVGEDTQYF. The DNA for the CDR3 is TGTGCCAGCAGTTTCACGGTGCCTGGACTAGCGGTGGGGGAAGATACGCAGTATTTT.